The 10 T cell receptor beta chains below all came from one sample that was sequenced in a study of T cell responses to AZD1222 COVID-19 vaccine. Produced via immunoSEQ multiplex PCR; TCRdb's table is partial and in-frame only. The profile covers fewer than 200,000 clones, with almost 95% appearing a single time and 1% to 1.5% taken by the ten largest. The sequenced sample was peripheral blood, obtained on day 0 of AZD1222 vaccination. All receptors come from an adult in good health.

The rearrangement uses TRBV18 and TRBJ1-1, with unresolved D. The CDR3 runs 12 residues. V dropped 4 bases and J dropped 4 bases, with 7 bases sitting between them. Germline CDR1 is KGHSH and CDR2 is LQKENI. In DNA, the CDR3 is TGTGCCAGCTCACTCTTCTCCACTGAAGCTTTCTTT. Protein product: CASSLFSTEAFF.

V usage is TRBV18 and J usage is TRBJ2-2; D uncertain. V lost 10 bases, J lost 0 bases, and 15 bases lay in between. CDR3 size: 15 residues. Germline V gene data show CDR1 as KGHSH and CDR2 as LQKENI. The CDR3 DNA sequence: TGTGCCATGCGTCGTGGCGGTCCGAACACCGGGGAGCTGTTTTTT. Protein: CAMRRGGPNTGELFF.

V gene TRBV19 combines with J gene TRBJ1-5; the D is unclear. The CDR3 length is 15 residues. V lost 1 base to trimming and J lost 0 bases, with 7 bases between them. Germline values: CDR1 LNHDA, CDR2 SQIVND (reference sequence). This CDR3 reads CASSIAPSSNQPQHF. CDR3 DNA: TGTGCCAGTAGTATAGCCCCGAGTAGCAATCAGCCCCAGCATTTT.

The chain uses TRBV6-5 and TRBJ1-5; 12 bases agree with TRBD1. CDR3 length: 15 residues. Germline CDR1 is MNHEY and CDR2 is SVGAGI. Unmatched junction bases numbered 7, after V lost 4 bases and J lost 9 bases. The CDR3 protein is CASSSGGTGGPPQHF. The CDR3, as DNA: TGTGCCAGCAGTTCGGGGGGGACAGGGGGCCCGCCCCAGCATTTT.

This chain connects TRBV11-3 to TRBJ2-6; D is unresolved. Trimming removed 3 bases from V and 4 bases from J, with 4 bases in between. This CDR3 contains 13 residues. Germline lookup yields CDR1 SGHNT and CDR2 YENEEA. The CDR3 spells CASSFSGANVLTF. The CDR3 DNA is TGTGCCAGCAGCTTTAGCGGGGCCAACGTCCTGACTTTC.

V usage is TRBV27 and J usage is TRBJ2-2; 9 nucleotides match TRBD1. This CDR3 has 15 amino acids. Unmatched junction bases numbered 7, after V lost 8 bases and J lost 3 bases. From germline, CDR1 is MNHEY and CDR2 SMNVEV (reference sequence). Here the CDR3 reads CASRRDRVDTGELFF. The CDR3 nucleotides read TGTGCCAGCCGACGGGACAGGGTAGACACCGGGGAGCTGTTTTTT.

V and J are TRBV2 and TRBJ1-5; unclear D gene. V lost 0 bases and J 5 bases, leaving 5 bases between the germline ends. The V gene's germline CDR1 is SNHLY and CDR2 FYNNEI. CDR3 length: 13 residues. The CDR3 DNA sequence: TGTGCCAGCAGTGAAGCGGGTTATCAGCCCCAGCATTTT. It yields the protein CASSEAGYQPQHF.

The rearrangement joins TRBV18 to TRBJ2-7; D gene uncertain. The germline gives CDR1 KGHSH, CDR2 LQKENI. Trimming removed 3 bases from V and 6 bases from J, with 12 bases in between. The length of the CDR3 is 13 residues. CDR3 in amino acids: CASSPKESSEQYF. The CDR3 nucleotides read TGTGCCAGCTCACCTAAGGAGTCATCCGAGCAGTACTTC.

This chain uses TRBV19 with TRBJ1-6; D not certain. The CDR3 consists of 12 residues. Germline V CDR1 and CDR2: LNHDA, SQIVND (reference sequence). Trimming cost V 7 bases and J 8 bases, with 9 bases left between them. DNA for the CDR3: TGTGCCAGTACCACGGAGTATTCACCCCTCCACTTT. It is translated as CASTTEYSPLHF.

The CDR3 loop reads CASTETPYNSPLHF. In DNA, the CDR3 is TGTGCCAGCACTGAGACACCCTATAATTCACCCCTCCACTTT. The rearrangement links TRBV6-6 to TRBJ1-6; D unresolved. The CDR3 has 14 amino acids. V shed 7 bases and J shed 2 bases, with 9 bases lying between them. Germline V CDR1 and CDR2: MNHNY, SVGAGI (reference sequence).